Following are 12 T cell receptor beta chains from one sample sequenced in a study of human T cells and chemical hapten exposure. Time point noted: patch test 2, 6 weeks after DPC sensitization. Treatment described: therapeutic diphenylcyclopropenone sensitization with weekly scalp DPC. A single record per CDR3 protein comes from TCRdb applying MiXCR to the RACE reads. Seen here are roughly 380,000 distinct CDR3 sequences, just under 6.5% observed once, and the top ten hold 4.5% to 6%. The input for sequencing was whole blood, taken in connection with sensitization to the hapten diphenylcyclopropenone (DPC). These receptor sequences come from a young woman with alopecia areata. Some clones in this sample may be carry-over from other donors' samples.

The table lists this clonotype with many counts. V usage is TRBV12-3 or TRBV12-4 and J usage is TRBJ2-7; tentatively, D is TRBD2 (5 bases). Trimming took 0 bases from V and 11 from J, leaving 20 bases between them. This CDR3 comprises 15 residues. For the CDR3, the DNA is TGTGCCAGCAGTTTAGCGTCAGATGTTACGGGGTTGGAGTACTTC. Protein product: CASSLASDVTGLEYF.

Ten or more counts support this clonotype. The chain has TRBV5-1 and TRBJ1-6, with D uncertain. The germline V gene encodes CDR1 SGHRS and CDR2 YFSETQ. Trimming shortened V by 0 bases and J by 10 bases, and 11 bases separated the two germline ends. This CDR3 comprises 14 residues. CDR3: CASSLGGEGSPLHF. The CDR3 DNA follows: TGCGCCAGCAGCTTGGGAGGTGAGGGATCACCCCTCCACTTT.

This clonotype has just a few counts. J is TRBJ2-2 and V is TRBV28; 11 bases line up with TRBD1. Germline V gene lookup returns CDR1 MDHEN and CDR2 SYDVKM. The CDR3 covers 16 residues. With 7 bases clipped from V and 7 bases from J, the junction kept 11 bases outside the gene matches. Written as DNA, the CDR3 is TGTGCCAGCAATATCGCCGGGACAGGGGGAATCGGGGAGCTGTTTTTT. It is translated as CASNIAGTGGIGELFF.

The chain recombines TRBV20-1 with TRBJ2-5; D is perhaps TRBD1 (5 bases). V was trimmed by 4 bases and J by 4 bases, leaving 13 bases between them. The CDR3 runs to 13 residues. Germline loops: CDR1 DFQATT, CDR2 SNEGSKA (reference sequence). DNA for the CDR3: TGCAGTGCTATAGCTGGGGCTAGAGAGACCCAGTACTTC. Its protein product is CSAIAGARETQYF.

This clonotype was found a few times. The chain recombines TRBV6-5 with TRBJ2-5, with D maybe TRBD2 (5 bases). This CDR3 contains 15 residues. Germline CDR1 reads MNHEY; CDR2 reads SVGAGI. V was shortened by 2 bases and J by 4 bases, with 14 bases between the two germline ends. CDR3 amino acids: CASSYEGIGRETQYF. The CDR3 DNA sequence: TGTGCCAGCAGTTACGAGGGTATTGGGCGAGAGACCCAGTACTTC.

CDR3: CASSVDSHTQYF. The CDR3 DNA reads TGTGCCAGCAGTGTAGACTCTCATACGCAGTATTTT. V and J are TRBV13 and TRBJ2-3; D gene unclear. The CDR3 has 12 amino acids. From germline, CDR1 is PRHDT and CDR2 FYEKMQ (reference sequence). The V end was cut by 6 bases, the J end by 7 bases, with 11 bases between.

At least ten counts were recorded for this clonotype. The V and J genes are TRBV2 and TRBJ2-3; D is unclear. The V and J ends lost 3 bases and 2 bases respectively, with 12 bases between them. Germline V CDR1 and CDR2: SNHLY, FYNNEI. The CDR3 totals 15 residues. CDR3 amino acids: CASSDGSSPTDTQYF. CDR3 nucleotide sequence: TGTGCCAGCAGTGACGGCTCGTCCCCCACAGATACGCAGTATTTT. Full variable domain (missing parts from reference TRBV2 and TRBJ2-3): EPEVTQTPSHQVTQMGQEVILRCVPISNHLYFYWYRQILGQKVEFLVSFYNNEISEKSEIFDDQFSVERPDGSNFTLKIRSTKLEDSAMYFCASSDGSSPTDTQYFGPGTRLTVL.

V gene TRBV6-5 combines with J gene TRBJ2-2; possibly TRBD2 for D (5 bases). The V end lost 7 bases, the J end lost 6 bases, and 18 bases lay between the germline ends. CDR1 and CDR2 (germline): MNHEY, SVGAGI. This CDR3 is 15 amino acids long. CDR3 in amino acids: CASIRDPEAAGELFF. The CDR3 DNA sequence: TGTGCCAGCATCCGAGACCCGGAGGCCGCCGGGGAGCTGTTTTTT.

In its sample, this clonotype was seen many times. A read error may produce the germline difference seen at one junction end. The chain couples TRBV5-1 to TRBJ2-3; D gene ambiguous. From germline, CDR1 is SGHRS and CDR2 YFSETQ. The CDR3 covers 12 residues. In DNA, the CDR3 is TGTGCCAGCAGCTTAAGCACAGATACGCAGTATTTT. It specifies CASSLSTDTQYF. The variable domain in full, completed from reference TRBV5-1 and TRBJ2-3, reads KAGVTQTPRYLIKTRGQQVTLSCSPISGHRSVSWYQQTPGQGLQFLFEYFSETQRNKGNFPGRFSGRQFSNSRSEMNVSTLELGDSALYLCASSLSTDTQYFGPGTRLTVL.

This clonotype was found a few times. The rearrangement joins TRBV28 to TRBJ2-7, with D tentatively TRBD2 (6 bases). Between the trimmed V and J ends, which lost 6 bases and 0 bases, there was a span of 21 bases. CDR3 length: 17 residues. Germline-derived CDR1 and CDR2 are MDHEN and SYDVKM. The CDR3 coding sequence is TGTGCCAGCAGGTCGGGGGACGTCTACCCCAGCTCCTACGAGCAGTACTTC. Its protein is CASRSGDVYPSSYEQYF.

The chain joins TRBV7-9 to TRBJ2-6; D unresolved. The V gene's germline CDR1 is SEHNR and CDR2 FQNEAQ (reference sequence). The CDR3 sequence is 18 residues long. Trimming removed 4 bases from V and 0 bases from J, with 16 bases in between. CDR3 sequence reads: CASSWGTGRPSGANVLTF. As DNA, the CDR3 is TGTGCCAGCAGCTGGGGAACCGGGCGCCCCTCTGGGGCCAACGTCCTGACTTTC.

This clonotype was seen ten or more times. CDR3 in DNA: TGTGCCAGCAGCTCCTACAGGGGGACGCAGCCCCAGCATTTT. This codes for CASSSYRGTQPQHF. The V gene is TRBV7-2, the J gene TRBJ1-5; the match to TRBD1 covers 8 bases. The germline CDR1 and CDR2 sequences are SGHTA and FQGNSA. V shed 4 bases, J shed 7 bases, and the junction held 6 bases outside the gene matches. CDR3 size: 14 residues.